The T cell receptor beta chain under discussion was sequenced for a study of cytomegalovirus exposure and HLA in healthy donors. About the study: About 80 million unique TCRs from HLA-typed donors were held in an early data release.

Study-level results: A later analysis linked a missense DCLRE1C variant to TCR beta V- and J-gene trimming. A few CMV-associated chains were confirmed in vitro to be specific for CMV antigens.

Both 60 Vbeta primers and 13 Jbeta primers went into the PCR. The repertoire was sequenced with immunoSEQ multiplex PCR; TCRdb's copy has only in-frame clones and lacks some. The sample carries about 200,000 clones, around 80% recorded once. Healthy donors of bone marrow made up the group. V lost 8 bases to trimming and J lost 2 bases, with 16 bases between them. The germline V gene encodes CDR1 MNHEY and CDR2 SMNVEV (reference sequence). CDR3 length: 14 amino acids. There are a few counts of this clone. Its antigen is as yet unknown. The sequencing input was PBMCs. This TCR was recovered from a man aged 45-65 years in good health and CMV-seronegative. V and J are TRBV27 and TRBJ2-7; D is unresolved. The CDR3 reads CASLPSRNAYEQYF. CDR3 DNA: TGTGCCAGCTTACCCTCGAGGAACGCCTACGAGCAGTACTTC.